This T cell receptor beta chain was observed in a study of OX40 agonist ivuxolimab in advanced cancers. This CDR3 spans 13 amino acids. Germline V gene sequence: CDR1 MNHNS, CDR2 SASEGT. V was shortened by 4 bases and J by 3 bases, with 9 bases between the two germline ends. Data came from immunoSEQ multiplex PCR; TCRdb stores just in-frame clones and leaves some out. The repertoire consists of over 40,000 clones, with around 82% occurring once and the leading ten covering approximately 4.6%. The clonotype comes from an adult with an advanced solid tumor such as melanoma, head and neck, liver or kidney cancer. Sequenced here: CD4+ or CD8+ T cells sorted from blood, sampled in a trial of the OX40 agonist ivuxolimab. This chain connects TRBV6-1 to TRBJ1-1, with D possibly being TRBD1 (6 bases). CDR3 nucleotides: TGTGCCAGCAGTGGTAACAGGGACACTGAAGCTTTCTTT. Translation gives CASSGNRDTEAFF.